The sequence of this T cell receptor (beta chain) was determined in a study of cytomegalovirus exposure and HLA in healthy donors. Study-wide context: The platform used for the 100 to 150 validation repertoires matched that of the approximately 640 first-cohort repertoires, a later analysis reported.

Study conclusions and caveats: According to reports, the classifier identified cytomegalovirus status with high specificity and sensitivity.

Germline V lookup: CDR1 SGDLS, CDR2 YYNGEE. The V gene lost 0 bases and the J gene lost 6 bases, with 16 bases spanning the gap. This CDR3 region has 15 residues. As regards this clone: Its antigen is unknown.

The data were produced by immunoSEQ multiplex PCR, yet TCRdb's version contains in-frame clones alone and is incomplete. Here the sample spans some 210,000 clones, 87% being singletons. This chain uses TRBV9 with TRBJ2-7; TRBD1 might be the D (5 bases). The sequence was obtained from a woman aged 18-29 years in good health and CMV-seropositive. Sequencing was carried out using PBMCs. DNA of the CDR3: TGTGCCAGCAGCGTAGAGGATGGACACCCCTCCGAGCAGTACTTC. Protein sequence: CASSVEDGHPSEQYF.